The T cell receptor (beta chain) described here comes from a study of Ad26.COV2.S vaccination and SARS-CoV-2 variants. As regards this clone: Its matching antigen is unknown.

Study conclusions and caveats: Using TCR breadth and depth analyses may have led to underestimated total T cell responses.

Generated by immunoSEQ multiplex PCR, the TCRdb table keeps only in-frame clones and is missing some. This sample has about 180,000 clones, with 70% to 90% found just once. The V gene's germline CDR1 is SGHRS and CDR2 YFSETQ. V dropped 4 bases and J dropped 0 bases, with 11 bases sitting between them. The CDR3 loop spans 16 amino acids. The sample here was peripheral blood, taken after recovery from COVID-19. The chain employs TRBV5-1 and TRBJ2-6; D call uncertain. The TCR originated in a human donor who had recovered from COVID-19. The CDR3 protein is CASSHGAASGANVLTF. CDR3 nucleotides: TGCGCCAGCAGCCACGGAGCCGCCTCTGGGGCCAACGTCCTGACTTTC.